This T cell receptor (beta chain) was captured in a study of blood T cell repertoires in COVID-19. At the level of the study: Donors in the United States, Italy and Spain gave samples during acute or convalescent COVID-19. Nucleic acid was either cDNA or gDNA, and it came from T cells, B-cell-depleted T cells, or PBMCs.

This clone was counted once. Per the study methods: Amplified reference gene primers provided the basis for estimating nucleated cell counts. This table comes from immunoSEQ multiplex PCR, and its TCRdb copy is limited to in-frame clones, with some not included. The V and J calls and clone size were taken over from that table, and D and trimming were inferred from the DNA. The sample yields about 110,000 clones, roughly four fifths seen once. The receptor was derived from a woman between 55 and 75 years old with acute or convalescent COVID-19. The material sequenced was peripheral blood.

The CDR3 coding sequence is TGTGCCAGTAGTATCCCCGTGGCAGATAATGGCTACACCTTC. Amino acid sequence: CASSIPVADNGYTF. This chain joins TRBV19 and TRBJ1-2; no firm D call. CDR3 length: 14 amino acids. Germline assignment: CDR1 LNHDA and CDR2 SQIVND (reference sequence). V was clipped by 3 bases and J by 6 bases, with 14 bases between them.